Following are 31 T cell receptor beta chains from one sample sequenced in a study of cytomegalovirus exposure and HLA in healthy donors. Measured with immunoSEQ multiplex PCR; TCRdb has only the in-frame clones, and not every one. In the table there are some 88,000 clones, 96% of which are singletons. Sequenced: PBMCs. These receptors were collected from a man aged 18 to 29 in good health and CMV-seronegative.

The rearrangement links TRBV9 to TRBJ1-4; the match to TRBD1 covers 8 bases. The V and J ends lost 3 bases and 4 bases, in that order; junction bases with no gene match: 5. The CDR3 extends over 15 amino acids. The germline V gene has CDR1 SGDLS and CDR2 YYNGEE. The CDR3 coding sequence is TGTGCCAGCAGCGAGGGGACAGGCTTTAATGAAAAACTGTTTTTT. Translated: CASSEGTGFNEKLFF.

V and J are TRBV6-5 and TRBJ1-1, with TRBD1 as a possible D gene (6 bases). The ends were cut back, 7 bases at V and 11 bases at J, with 20 bases in the middle. The CDR3 spans 13 residues. CDR1 is MNHEY, CDR2 SVGAGI, per germline. The CDR3 spells CASTQGSRSGAFF. The DNA for the CDR3 is TGTGCCAGCACCCAGGGGTCCCGATCTGGGGCTTTCTTT.

This CDR3 reads CASSGVSGTGSNYGYTF. CDR3 bases: TGTGCCAGCAGTGGGGTATCCGGGACAGGGTCTAACTATGGCTACACCTTC. The genes are TRBV25-1 and TRBJ1-2; 9 nucleotides line up with TRBD1. CDR3 size: 17 residues. Germline-derived CDR1 and CDR2 are MGHDK and SYGVNS. Unmatched junction bases numbered 9, after V lost 4 bases and J lost 0 bases.

The J gene is TRBJ2-7, the V gene TRBV12-5; 8 bases fit TRBD2. Germline CDR1 is LGHNT and CDR2 is FRNRAP. There are 21 residues in the CDR3. V trimming: 0 bases; J trimming: 4 bases; junction bases outside the gene matches: 23. The CDR3 spells CASGLVLSLSGRVLSGYEQYV. The CDR3 coding sequence is TGTGCTAGTGGTTTGGTACTTAGCTTGAGCGGGAGAGTACTCTCGGGTTACGAGCAGTACGTC.

The J gene is TRBJ1-1, the V gene TRBV25-1, with TRBD1 matching over 8 bases. The trim removed 7 bases at V and 0 bases at J, leaving 13 bases unmatched. The CDR3 totals 17 residues. Germline-derived CDR1 and CDR2 are MGHDK and SYGVNS. Here the CDR3 DNA reads TGTGCCAGCACTCCTCCCGGGACAGGCCGTTTGAACACTGAAGCTTTCTTT. It translates to CASTPPGTGRLNTEAFF.

The rearrangement links TRBV19 to TRBJ1-3, with D unclear. The CDR3 spans 15 residues. Trimming cost V 7 bases and J 0 bases, with 13 bases left between them. The germline gives CDR1 LNHDA, CDR2 SQIVND (reference sequence). The CDR3 sequence is CASTPYSYSGNTIYF. The CDR3 DNA reads TGTGCCAGTACCCCCTACTCCTACTCTGGAAACACCATATATTTT.

The chain recombines TRBV7-3 with TRBJ2-7, with 9 bases identical to TRBD1. CDR1 and CDR2 (germline): SGHTA, FQGTGA. Unmatched junction bases numbered 5, after V lost 2 bases and J lost 6 bases. The CDR3 runs to 14 residues. The CDR3 loop reads CASSLPGTGTEQYF. The CDR3 DNA sequence: TGTGCCAGCAGCTTACCCGGGACAGGGACCGAGCAGTACTTC.

CDR3 nucleotides: TGTGCCAGTAGTGGGGGCATGACGGCGAACACTGAAGCTTTCTTT. Translation: CASSGGMTANTEAFF. The genes are TRBV19 and TRBJ1-1, with D tentatively TRBD1 (6 bases). Germline V gives CDR1 LNHDA, CDR2 SQIVND (reference sequence). The V end lost 5 bases, the J end lost 1 base, and 14 bases lay between the germline ends. CDR3 size: 15 residues.

The chain links TRBV11-2 to TRBJ2-5; possibly TRBD2 for D (7 bases). The CDR3 loop spans 15 amino acids. Germline loops: CDR1 SGHAT, CDR2 FQNNGV. Trimming removed 0 bases from V and 5 bases from J, with 13 bases in between. The CDR3 reads CASSLEGRGGETQYF. CDR3 bases: TGTGCCAGCAGCTTAGAGGGCAGGGGAGGGGAGACCCAGTACTTC.

CDR3 loop: CASSEKRGFSSGLFF. CDR3 DNA: TGTGCCAGCAGCGAAAAAAGGGGGTTTTCCTCGGGGCTGTTTTTT. This chain uses TRBV9 with TRBJ2-2, with D tentatively TRBD1 (6 bases). Germline-derived CDR1 and CDR2 are SGDLS and YYNGEE. Trimming pared 3 bases from V and 13 bases from J, leaving 22 bases between. The CDR3 contains 15 residues.

This sequence joins TRBV11-2 and TRBJ2-3; perhaps TRBD1 as D (6 bases). The CDR3 sequence is 16 residues long. V lost 5 bases to trimming and J lost 4 bases, with 19 bases between them. CDR1 and CDR2 from the germline V gene are SGHAT and FQNNGV. Here the CDR3 reads CASSLRRTVLADTQYF. The CDR3 nucleotides read TGTGCCAGCAGCCTACGCAGGACAGTTTTAGCAGATACGCAGTATTTT.

The chain combines TRBV5-6 with TRBJ1-3; D is possibly TRBD1 (6 bases). This CDR3 has 17 residues. With 1 base removed from V and 0 bases from J, the gap between germline ends came to 14 bases. CDR1 is SGHDT, CDR2 YYEEEE, per germline. Here the CDR3 DNA reads TGTGCCAGCAGCTTGTGGGACACCCTAAACTCTGGAAACACCATATATTTT. Translation: CASSLWDTLNSGNTIYF.

This clone occurred a few times. The chain has TRBV7-9 and TRBJ1-4; D unclear. The CDR3 has 14 residues. CDR1 is SEHNR and CDR2 is FQNEAQ in the germline V gene (reference sequence). V lost 1 base to trimming and J lost 7 bases, with 10 bases between them. As DNA, the CDR3 is TGTGCCAGCAGCTTAGAGCACAGCGGTGAAAAACTGTTTTTT. Protein: CASSLEHSGEKLFF.

The chain employs TRBV2 and TRBJ2-2; TRBD2 agrees at 8 bases. The CDR3 covers 14 residues. The germline V gene encodes CDR1 SNHLY and CDR2 FYNNEI. J was trimmed by 6 bases and V by 2 bases; bases with no gene match: 2. In DNA, the CDR3 is TGTGCCAGCAGTGAATTAGCGGGATCCGGGGAGCTGTTTTTT. It encodes CASSELAGSGELFF.

The chain recombines TRBV12-5 with TRBJ2-1; 9 nucleotides agree with TRBD2. Trimming at V came to 7 bases and at J to 3 bases, leaving 4 bases not matched to a gene. This CDR3 is 14 amino acids long. CDR1 is LGHNT, CDR2 FRNRAP, per germline. CDR3 amino acids: CASVGTSLYNEQFF. CDR3 coding DNA: TGTGCTAGTGTCGGGACTAGCCTCTACAATGAGCAGTTCTTC.

The rearrangement links TRBV5-6 to TRBJ1-1, with no clear D. The CDR3 contains 14 residues. Between the trimmed V and J ends, which lost 2 bases and 4 bases, there was a span of 12 bases. The germline gives CDR1 SGHDT, CDR2 YYEEEE. The CDR3 DNA sequence: TGTGCCAGCAGCTTTGCGGGTACGGGCACTGAAGCTTTCTTT. Protein sequence: CASSFAGTGTEAFF.

This clone was recorded once. J is TRBJ2-1 and V is TRBV11-2; the match to TRBD2 covers 9 bases. CDR1 and CDR2 from the germline V gene are SGHAT and FQNNGV. There are 17 residues in the CDR3. V lost 4 bases, J lost 2 bases, and 9 bases stayed unmatched. The CDR3 bases are TGTGCCAGCAGCTCTGCTCCCGGGACTAGCCCCTACAATGAGCAGTTCTTC. Protein product: CASSSAPGTSPYNEQFF. Filled out from reference TRBV11-2 and TRBJ2-1, the complete variable domain reads EAGVAQSPRYKIIEKRQSVAFWCNPISGHATLYWYQQILGQGPKLLIQFQNNGVVDDSQLPKDRFSAERLKGVDSTLKIQPAKLEDSAVYLCASSSAPGTSPYNEQFFGPGTRLTVL.

The V gene is TRBV7-2, the J gene TRBJ2-1; 11 bases agree with TRBD2. Germline V gene data show CDR1 as SGHTA and CDR2 as FQGNSA. The CDR3 is made up of 15 amino acids. V gave up 5 bases and J gave up 4 bases; unmatched junction bases: 4. The CDR3 protein is CASSPSSGGYNEQFF. The CDR3 nucleotides read TGTGCCAGCAGCCCTTCTAGCGGGGGGTACAATGAGCAGTTCTTC. The variable domain in full, completed from reference TRBV7-2 and TRBJ2-1, reads GAGVSQSPSNKVTEKGKDVELRCDPISGHTALYWYRQSLGQGLEFLIYFQGNSAPDKSGLPSDRFSAERTGGSVSTLTIQRTQQEDSAVYLCASSPSSGGYNEQFFGPGTRLTVL.

The V call is TRBV9, the J call TRBJ1-1; no firm D call. V lost 0 bases and J lost 3, with 9 bases in between. This CDR3 is built from 14 residues. Per germline, CDR1 SGDLS and CDR2 YYNGEE. The CDR3 DNA is TGTGCCAGCAGCGTAGGAGGGCGGCACACTGAAGCTTTCTTT. This sequence encodes CASSVGGRHTEAFF.

This chain connects TRBV18 to TRBJ1-3, with D uncertain. CDR1 KGHSH and CDR2 LQKENI come from the germline V gene. This CDR3 region has 14 residues. The V end lost 5 bases, the J end lost 0 bases, and 8 bases lay between the germline ends. Here the CDR3 DNA reads TGTGCCAGCTCATCACAGAGCTCTGGAAACACCATATATTTT. Translating gives CASSSQSSGNTIYF.

This chain links TRBV9 with TRBJ2-7; 8 bases align to TRBD2. The V and J ends lost 0 bases and 9 bases, in that order; junction bases with no gene match: 11. CDR3 size: 15 residues. The germline gives CDR1 SGDLS, CDR2 YYNGEE. The CDR3 DNA follows: TGTGCCAGCAGCGTAGACCAGCGGGAGAGCGGGGGGCAGTACTTC. Translated: CASSVDQRESGGQYF.

Only one count was recorded for this clone. This rearrangement joins TRBV5-8 to TRBJ2-1; 11 positions agree with TRBD2. CDR1 and CDR2 (germline): SGHTS, YDEGEE. Unmatched junction bases numbered 7, after V lost 3 bases and J lost 5 bases. The CDR3 extends over 16 amino acids. CDR3 nucleotides: TGTGCCAGCAGCTGGGCCGGGACTAGCGGAAACAATGAGCAGTTCTTC. Its protein product is CASSWAGTSGNNEQFF. Drawing the rest from reference TRBV5-8 and TRBJ2-1, the complete variable domain is EAGVTQSPTHLIKTRGQQATLRCSPISGHTSVYWYQQALGLGLQFLLWYDEGEERNRGNFPPRFSGRQFPNYSSELNVNALELEDSALYLCASSWAGTSGNNEQFFGPGTRLTVL.

V usage is TRBV28 and J usage is TRBJ2-7, with 8 bases matching TRBD2. CDR1 is MDHEN and CDR2 is SYDVKM in the germline V gene. Trimming removed 1 base from V and 5 bases from J; junction bases left unmatched: 19. The CDR3 extends over 19 amino acids. This CDR3 reads CASSLYRVRASGPSDEQYF. CDR3 bases: TGTGCCAGCAGTTTATACCGGGTACGGGCTAGCGGGCCCTCTGACGAGCAGTACTTC. Looking up the rest from reference TRBV28 and TRBJ2-7 gives the full variable domain: DVKVTQSSRYLVKRTGEKVFLECVQDMDHENMFWYRQDPGLGLRLIYFSYDVKMKEKGDIPEGYSVSREKKERFSLILESASTNQTSMYLCASSLYRVRASGPSDEQYFGPGTRLTVT.

The gene calls are TRBV28 and TRBJ2-7; 10 bases match TRBD2. The CDR3 loop spans 15 amino acids. Germline values: CDR1 MDHEN, CDR2 SYDVKM. V was pared by 3 bases and J by 4 bases, with 6 bases of the junction left unmatched. CDR3 DNA sequence: TGTGCCAGCAGTTTGAGCGGGAGGGTGATATACGAGCAGTACTTC. It encodes CASSLSGRVIYEQYF. Based on the CDR3 plus reference TRBV28 and TRBJ2-7, the full variable domain is DVKVTQSSRYLVKRTGEKVFLECVQDMDHENMFWYRQDPGLGLRLIYFSYDVKMKEKGDIPEGYSVSREKKERFSLILESASTNQTSMYLCASSLSGRVIYEQYFGPGTRLTVT.

This chain links TRBV4-1 with TRBJ2-2, with D possibly TRBD2 on 5 matching bases. V dropped 3 bases and J dropped 6 bases, with 11 bases sitting between them. From germline, CDR1 is MGHRA and CDR2 YSYEKL. The length of the CDR3 is 14 residues. CDR3 loop: CASSQKMRAGELFF. In nucleotides, the CDR3 is TGCGCCAGCAGCCAGAAGATGAGGGCCGGGGAGCTGTTTTTT.

V usage is TRBV5-1 and J usage is TRBJ1-1, with a tentative D call TRBD1 (6 bases). Trimming removed 3 bases from V and 2 bases from J, with 11 bases in between. The CDR3 consists of 14 residues. Germline CDR1 reads SGHRS; CDR2 reads YFSETQ. CDR3 region: CASSSGQTNTEAFF. The CDR3 bases are TGCGCCAGCAGCTCCGGACAGACAAACACTGAAGCTTTCTTT.

The chain employs TRBV11-3 and TRBJ2-7; D not resolved. The ends were cut back, 0 bases at V and 6 bases at J, with 12 bases in the middle. The CDR3 has 14 residues. The germline V gene encodes CDR1 SGHNT and CDR2 YENEEA. The CDR3 loop is CASSLDRQSREQYV. The DNA of the CDR3 is TGTGCCAGCAGCTTAGACAGGCAATCTCGCGAGCAGTACGTC.

The rearrangement joins TRBV5-1 to TRBJ1-2; the match to TRBD1 covers 7 bases. J was trimmed by 2 bases and V by 4 bases; bases with no gene match: 2. Germline CDR1 is SGHRS and CDR2 is YFSETQ. There are 13 residues in the CDR3. CDR3 bases: TGCGCCAGCAGCCGGGACAGCAACTATGGCTACACCTTC. Encoded protein: CASSRDSNYGYTF.

The rearrangement uses TRBV11-2 and TRBJ1-1; D gene ambiguous. Germline V gene lookup returns CDR1 SGHAT and CDR2 FQNNGV. The V gene lost 3 bases and the J gene lost 4 bases, with 6 bases spanning the gap. The CDR3 sequence is 12 residues long. CDR3 nucleotides: TGTGCCAGCAGCTTCCAGGTCACTGAAGCTTTCTTT. This encodes CASSFQVTEAFF. Full variable domain (missing parts from reference TRBV11-2 and TRBJ1-1): EAGVAQSPRYKIIEKRQSVAFWCNPISGHATLYWYQQILGQGPKLLIQFQNNGVVDDSQLPKDRFSAERLKGVDSTLKIQPAKLEDSAVYLCASSFQVTEAFFGQGTRLTVV.

The chain uses TRBV28 and TRBJ2-3, with D unresolved. Trimming pared 3 bases from V and 3 bases from J, leaving 10 bases between. CDR1 MDHEN and CDR2 SYDVKM come from the germline V gene. This CDR3 is 14 amino acids long. The CDR3 protein is CASSFNQNTDTQYF. CDR3 coding DNA: TGTGCCAGCAGTTTTAACCAGAATACAGATACGCAGTATTTT.

The J gene is TRBJ2-7, the V gene TRBV21-1; the table's D call, TRBD1, has no DNA check behind it. TRBV21-1 is listed as a pseudogene. This CDR3 is built from 22 residues. The CDR3 protein is CASSKSEPRQGDLKMREYEQYV. The CDR3 DNA reads TGTGCCAGCAGCAAAAGCGAGCCCCGACAGGGGGATCTTAAAATGCGCGAATACGAGCAGTACGTC.